This T cell receptor (beta chain) was sequenced for a study of CD8+CD57+ T cells in acquired aplastic anemia. Study details: The average for DNA from sorted CD4+ and CD8+ cells was 3.2 ug. Study results and caveats: Patients and controls had in common 25 to 35 CD8+ CDR3 sequences.

The template used for profiling TCR beta VDJ and CDR3 was genomic DNA. In TCRdb, the reads were re-called with MiXCR into one record per CDR3 protein. The table lists 150,000 to 200,000 distinct CDR3 sequences, under 55% of them singletons. Patients sequenced had flow cytometry evidence of CD8+CD57+ cell expansion. As a group, the patients uniformly had severe acquired aplastic anemia. Prior therapy had not been administered to any patient at the time of blood sampling. Germline CDR1 and CDR2: SNHLY and FYNNEI. The length of the CDR3 is 18 residues. Trimming cost V 0 bases and J 0 bases; bases outside gene matches: 7. Regarding this clonotype: Its antigen is unknown.

V is TRBV2 and J is TRBJ2-3; 9 bases map to TRBD1. The sample was sorted CD4+, CD8+, or CD8+CD57+ T cells (not recorded which) from PBMCs. This sequence was found in a human donor with aplastic anemia. CDR3 amino acids: CASSEAGGQGNSTDTQYF. CDR3 DNA sequence: TGTGCCAGCAGTGAAGCGGGGGGACAGGGAAATAGCACAGATACGCAGTATTTT. Looking up the rest from reference TRBV2 and TRBJ2-3 gives the full variable domain: EPEVTQTPSHQVTQMGQEVILRCVPISNHLYFYWYRQILGQKVEFLVSFYNNEISEKSEIFDDQFSVERPDGSNFTLKIRSTKLEDSAMYFCASSEAGGQGNSTDTQYFGPGTRLTVL.